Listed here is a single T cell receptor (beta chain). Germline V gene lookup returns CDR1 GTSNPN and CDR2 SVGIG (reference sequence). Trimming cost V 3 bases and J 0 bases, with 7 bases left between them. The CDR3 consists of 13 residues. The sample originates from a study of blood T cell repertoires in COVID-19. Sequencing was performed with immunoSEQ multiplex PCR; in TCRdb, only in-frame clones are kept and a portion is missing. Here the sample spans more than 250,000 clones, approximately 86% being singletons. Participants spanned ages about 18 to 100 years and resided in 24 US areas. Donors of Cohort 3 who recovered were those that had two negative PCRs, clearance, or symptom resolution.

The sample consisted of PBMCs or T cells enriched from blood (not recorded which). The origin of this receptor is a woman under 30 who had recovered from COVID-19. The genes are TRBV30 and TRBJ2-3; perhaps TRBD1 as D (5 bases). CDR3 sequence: CAWRNRSTDTQYF. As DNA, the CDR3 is TGTGCCTGGAGGAACAGGAGCACAGATACGCAGTATTTT.